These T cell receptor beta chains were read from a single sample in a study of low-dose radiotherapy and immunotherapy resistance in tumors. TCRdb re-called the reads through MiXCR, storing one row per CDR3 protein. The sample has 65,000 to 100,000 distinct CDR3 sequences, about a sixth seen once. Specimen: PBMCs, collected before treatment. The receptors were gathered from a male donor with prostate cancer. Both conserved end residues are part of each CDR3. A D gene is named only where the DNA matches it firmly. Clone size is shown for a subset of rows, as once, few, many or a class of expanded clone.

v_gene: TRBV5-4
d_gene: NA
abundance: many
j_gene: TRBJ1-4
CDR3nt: TGTGCCAGCGGCGAGGGGGCTAATGAAAAACTGTTTTTT
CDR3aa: CASGEGANEKLFF

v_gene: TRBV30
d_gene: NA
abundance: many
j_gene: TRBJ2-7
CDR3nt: TGTGCCTGGAGCGAGGCGGGGTCAGCCTACGAGCAGTACTTC
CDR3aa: CAWSEAGSAYEQYF

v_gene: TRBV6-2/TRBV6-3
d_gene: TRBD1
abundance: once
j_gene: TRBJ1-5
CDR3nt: TGTGCCAGCAGCTCTTCCGACAGGGGTGGTCAGCCCCAGCATTTT
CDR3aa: CASSSSDRGGQPQHF

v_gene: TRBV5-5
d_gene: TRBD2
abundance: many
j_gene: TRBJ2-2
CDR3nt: TGTGCCAGCCTCCCGTGGGGGGGGAACACCGGGGAGCTGTTTTTT
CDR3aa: CASLPWGGNTGELFF

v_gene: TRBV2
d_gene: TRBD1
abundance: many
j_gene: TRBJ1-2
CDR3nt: TGTGCCAGCAGTGAAGTCGGACAGGACCTCTATGGCTACACCTTC
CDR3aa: CASSEVGQDLYGYTF

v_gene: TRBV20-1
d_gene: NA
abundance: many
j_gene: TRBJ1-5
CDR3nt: TGCAGTGCTAGCGGCCGGAGTCGGGGCAATCAGCCCCAGCATTTT
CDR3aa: CSASGRSRGNQPQHF

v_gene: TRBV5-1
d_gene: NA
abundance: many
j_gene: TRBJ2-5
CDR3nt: TGCGCCAGCAGCTTGACCGGGGGCGGGGAGACCCAGTACTTC
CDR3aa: CASSLTGGGETQYF

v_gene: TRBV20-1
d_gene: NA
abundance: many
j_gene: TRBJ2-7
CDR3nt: TGCAGTGCTCACTTCCTAGCCGGGGAGACCTACGAGCAGTACTTC
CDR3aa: CSAHFLAGETYEQYF

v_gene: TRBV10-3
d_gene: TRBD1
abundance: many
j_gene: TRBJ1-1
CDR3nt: TGTGCCATCAGCTCTTCGAAGGAGGGACAGGGGGAAACTGAAGCTTTCTTT
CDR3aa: CAISSSKEGQGETEAFF

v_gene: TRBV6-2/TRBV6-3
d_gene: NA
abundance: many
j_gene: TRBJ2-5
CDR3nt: TGTGCCAGCAGTTCCTCCCCGAACACGAACTGGTGGCAAGAGACCCAGTACTTC
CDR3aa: CASSSSPNTNWWQETQYF

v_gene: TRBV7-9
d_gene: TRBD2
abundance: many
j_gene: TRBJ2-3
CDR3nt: TGTGCCAGCAGCGGGGTCCTAGCGGGCACAGATACGCAGTATTTT
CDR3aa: CASSGVLAGTDTQYF

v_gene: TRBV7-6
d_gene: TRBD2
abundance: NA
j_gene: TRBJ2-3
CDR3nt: TGTGCCAGCAGCTTAAACCCGCCTAGCGGGGGCACAGATACGCAGTATTTT
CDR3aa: CASSLNPPSGGTDTQYF

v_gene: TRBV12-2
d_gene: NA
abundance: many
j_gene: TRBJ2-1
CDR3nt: TGTGCAAGTCGCCCGTGTTTCGACAGCAATGAGCAGTTCTTC
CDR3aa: CASRPCFDSNEQFF

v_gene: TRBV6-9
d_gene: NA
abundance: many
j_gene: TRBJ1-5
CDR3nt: TGTGCCAGCACCTTGAATCAGCCCCAGCATTTT
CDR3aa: CASTLNQPQHF

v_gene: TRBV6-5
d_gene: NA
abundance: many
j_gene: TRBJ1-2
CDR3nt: TGTGCCAGCAGTCCTCTCGGGAGAGGCGGTCACGGCTACACCTTC
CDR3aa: CASSPLGRGGHGYTF

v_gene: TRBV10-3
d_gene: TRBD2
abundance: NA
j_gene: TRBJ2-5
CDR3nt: TGTGCCATCAGTGAGGGACTAGCGCGGGAGACCCAGTACTTC
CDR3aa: CAISEGLARETQYF

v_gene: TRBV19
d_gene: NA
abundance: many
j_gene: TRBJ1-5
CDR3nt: TGTGCCAGTAGTATATCTCAGAGGGAATCGCGGAATCAGCCCCAGCATTTT
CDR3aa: CASSISQRESRNQPQHF

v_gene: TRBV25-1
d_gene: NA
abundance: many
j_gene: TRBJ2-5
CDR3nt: TGTGCCAGCAGTGAATGGGCGGGGAATCAAGAGACCCAGTACTTC
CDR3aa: CASSEWAGNQETQYF

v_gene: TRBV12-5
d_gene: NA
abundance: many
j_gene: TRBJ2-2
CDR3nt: TGTGCTAGTGGCCCTAGCGGGGAGCTGTTTTTT
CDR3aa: CASGPSGELFF

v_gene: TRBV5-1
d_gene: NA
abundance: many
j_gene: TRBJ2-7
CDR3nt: TGCGCCAGCAGCTTGGCCGGGTCCTACGAGCAGTACTTC
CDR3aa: CASSLAGSYEQYF

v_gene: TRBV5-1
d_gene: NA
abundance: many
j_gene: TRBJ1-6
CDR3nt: TGCGCCAGCACCGAGGGGGGGCCTGATTCACCCCTCCACTTT
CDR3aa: CASTEGGPDSPLHF

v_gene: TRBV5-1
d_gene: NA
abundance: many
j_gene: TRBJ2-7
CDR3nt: TGCGCCAGCAGCATATCGGGATCCTACGAGCAGTACTTC
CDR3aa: CASSISGSYEQYF